These 21 T cell receptor beta chains originate from one sample sequenced in a study of CD8+CD57+ T cells in acquired aplastic anemia. CD8+CD57+ cell expansion, shown by flow cytometry, had occurred in the patients selected for sequencing. The TCR beta profiling, which covered VDJ combination and CDR3 sequence, was carried out using genomic DNA as the template. TCRdb reanalysed the reads using MiXCR and keeps one entry per CDR3 protein. The table has around 180,000 distinct CDR3 sequences, 45% to 60% seen once. The sample taken for sequencing was sorted CD4+, CD8+, or CD8+CD57+ T cells (not recorded which) from PBMCs. These receptors came from a human donor with aplastic anemia.

The table lists this clonotype with many counts. The V call is TRBV12-3 or TRBV12-4, the J call TRBJ1-1; a possible D gene is TRBD1 (6 bases). V shed 1 base and J shed 5 bases, with 17 bases lying between them. This CDR3 comprises 16 residues. The CDR3 bases are TGTGCCAGCAGTTTAGGTATTGGGGGGCTCGGAACTGAAGCTTTCTTT. It yields the protein CASSLGIGGLGTEAFF.

This clonotype showed up many times. For the CDR3, the DNA is TGTGCCAGCACAAGAGTGGCCAATGGAGGCTATGGCTACACCTTC. Its protein is CASTRVANGGYGYTF. The chain employs TRBV5-4 and TRBJ1-2; D remains ambiguous. Trimming stripped 6 bases from V and 4 bases from J, with 19 bases between. The CDR3 runs to 15 residues. Germline CDR1 is SGHNT and CDR2 is YYREEE (reference sequence).

The table lists this clonotype with many counts. This chain links TRBV20-1 with TRBJ2-1; 13 nucleotides line up with TRBD2. Germline-derived CDR1 and CDR2 are DFQATT and SNEGSKA (reference sequence). The trim removed 6 bases at V and 5 bases at J, leaving 4 bases unmatched. The CDR3 sequence is 14 residues long. CDR3 DNA sequence: TGCAGTGCCATAACTAGCGGGGGGGACAATGAGCAGTTCTTC. As protein: CSAITSGGDNEQFF.

V and J are TRBV5-1 and TRBJ2-7; tentatively, D is TRBD1 (5 bases). CDR1 and CDR2 from the germline V gene are SGHRS and YFSETQ. V dropped 0 bases and J dropped 2 bases, with 9 bases sitting between them. CDR3 length: 14 amino acids. DNA for the CDR3: TGCGCCAGCAGCTTGGCCCCACAGGCCTACGAGCAGTACTTC. Protein product: CASSLAPQAYEQYF.

This clonotype was seen at least ten times. V usage is TRBV24-1 and J usage is TRBJ2-5; TRBD2 might be the D (7 bases). CDR3 length: 16 residues. V gave up 5 bases and J gave up 2 bases, with 17 bases separating them. Germline V gene data show CDR1 as KGHDR and CDR2 as SFDVKD. CDR3 sequence: CATSAGGPDLQETQYF. DNA for the CDR3: TGTGCCACCAGTGCGGGGGGCCCCGACCTTCAAGAGACCCAGTACTTC.

About this clonotype: One junction end disagrees with the germline gene, perhaps due to a read error. V is TRBV7-2 and J is TRBJ1-2; D unresolved. Per the germline V gene, CDR1 is SGHTA and CDR2 is FQGNSA. The CDR3 length is 14 residues. The CDR3 nucleotides read TGTGCCAGCAGTTTAGGCACGGCGTCCTATGGCTACACCTTC. It codes for CASSLGTASYGYTF.

V gene TRBV19 combines with J gene TRBJ2-2; D gene uncertain. With 5 bases removed from V and 6 bases from J, the gap between germline ends came to 7 bases. CDR1 LNHDA and CDR2 SQIVND come from the germline V gene (reference sequence). The CDR3 loop spans 12 amino acids. The CDR3, as DNA: TGTGCCAGTAGTCCCAACGCCGGGGAGCTGTTTTTT. Its protein product is CASSPNAGELFF.

Comment on this clonotype: Possible read error: a much larger clone is one base away. Because it lacks the conserved phenylalanine or tryptophan at the end, this CDR3 is likely a read error. The V gene is TRBV3-1, the J gene TRBJ1-6, with a possible D match to TRBD1 (6 bases). With 1 base removed from V and 2 bases from J, the gap between germline ends came to 9 bases. The CDR3 spans 16 residues. CDR1 is LGHDT, CDR2 YNNKEL, per germline (reference sequence). As DNA, the CDR3 is TGTGCCAGCAGCCAAGCTAGGACAGCCTATAATTCACCCCTCCACCTT. This codes for CASSQARTAYNSPLHL.

The chain combines TRBV2 with TRBJ1-5, with 7 bases identical to TRBD1. The CDR3 spans 17 residues. The junction had 18 bases not matched to a gene; V was cut back by 7 bases and J by 6 bases. The V gene's germline CDR1 is SNHLY and CDR2 FYNNEI. CDR3 region: CASTRDSGLGDGQPQHF. The CDR3 nucleotides are TGTGCCAGCACAAGGGACAGTGGTTTGGGGGACGGTCAGCCCCAGCATTTT.

The chain has TRBV24-1 and TRBJ2-7; tentative D call: TRBD2 (6 bases). This CDR3 has 15 residues. Germline-derived CDR1 and CDR2 are KGHDR and SFDVKD. V lost 3 bases to trimming and J lost 7 bases, with 18 bases between them. CDR3 region: CATSDPGTLGGEQYF. The DNA for the CDR3 is TGTGCCACCAGTGATCCGGGGACTCTCGGGGGAGAGCAGTACTTC.

This clonotype has just one count. The chain recombines TRBV24-1 with TRBJ1-2; a weak D match, TRBD1 (5 bases). Trimming took 3 bases from V and 8 from J, leaving 9 bases between them. The germline V gene encodes CDR1 KGHDR and CDR2 SFDVKD. There are 12 residues in the CDR3. The CDR3: CATSDPGRGYTF. As DNA, the CDR3 is TGTGCCACCAGTGATCCAGGGCGAGGCTACACCTTC.

This clonotype was counted once. V usage is TRBV2 and J usage is TRBJ2-2; 8 bases agree with TRBD1. CDR3 size: 15 residues. V trimming: 4 bases; J trimming: 2 bases; junction bases outside the gene matches: 3. Germline CDR1 SNHLY, CDR2 FYNNEI. The DNA for the CDR3 is TGTGCCAGCAGTGGGACAGGGACCAACACCGGGGAGCTGTTTTTT. It is translated as CASSGTGTNTGELFF.

The chain uses TRBV19 and TRBJ1-2; 8 bases are shared with TRBD1. CDR3 length: 14 residues. Germline-derived CDR1 and CDR2 are LNHDA and SQIVND (reference sequence). J lost 2 bases, V lost 6 bases, and 5 bases had no gene match. CDR3 nucleotide sequence: TGTGCCAGTAGCCAGGGGGCTTCGAACTATGGCTACACCTTC. Its protein is CASSQGASNYGYTF.

This clonotype has ten or more counts. The chain carries TRBV12-3 or TRBV12-4 and TRBJ2-1; D possibly corresponds to TRBD1 (5 bases). Trimming shortened V by 5 bases and J by 6 bases, and 14 bases separated the two germline ends. This CDR3 has 14 residues. Here the CDR3 reads CASSLRQGSNEQFF. The CDR3 bases are TGTGCCAGCAGTCTTAGGCAGGGTTCCAATGAGCAGTTCTTC.

In its sample, this clonotype was seen many times. The V gene is TRBV6-1, the J gene TRBJ1-6; D perhaps matches TRBD1 (5 bases). The CDR3 loop spans 16 amino acids. V lost 7 bases and J lost 6, with 19 bases in between. Looked up from germline, CDR1 is MNHNS and CDR2 is SASEGT. The chain's CDR3 is CASTIRAPGGNSPLHF. The CDR3 region has the DNA TGTGCCAGCACTATCCGGGCTCCCGGGGGTAATTCACCCCTCCACTTT.

This clonotype appeared a few times. The chain joins TRBV9 to TRBJ2-3; tentatively, D is TRBD2 (5 bases). The CDR3 loop spans 16 amino acids. Germline CDR1 SGDLS, CDR2 YYNGEE. Trimming took off 0 bases at V and 5 bases at J, with 16 bases between the two ends. CDR3 protein: CASSVDDPSRVDTQYF. The DNA of the CDR3 is TGTGCCAGCAGCGTAGACGACCCGTCGAGGGTAGATACGCAGTATTTT.

The chain links TRBV15 to TRBJ2-5, with D perhaps TRBD1 or TRBD2 (6 bases each). V was shortened by 0 bases and J by 4 bases, with 12 bases between the two germline ends. CDR1 is LNHNV, CDR2 YYDKDF, per germline (reference sequence). The CDR3 covers 15 residues. CDR3 nucleotide sequence: TGTGCCACCAGCAGAGATAAGGGGGGCTCAGAGACCCAGTACTTC. Translated, it gives CATSRDKGGSETQYF.

In this sample, this clonotype turned up many times. The rearrangement uses TRBV24-1 and TRBJ2-3, with unresolved D. Germline CDR1 KGHDR, CDR2 SFDVKD. V lost 2 bases to trimming and J lost 3 bases, with 2 bases between them. The length of the CDR3 is 12 residues. This CDR3 is CATSDYTDTQYF. For the CDR3, the DNA is TGTGCCACCAGTGATTATACAGATACGCAGTATTTT.

The chain combines TRBV7-9 with TRBJ2-7, with 9 bases fitting TRBD1. V gave up 4 bases and J gave up 7 bases; unmatched junction bases: 8. This CDR3 is built from 14 residues. Per germline, CDR1 SEHNR and CDR2 FQNEAQ (reference sequence). CDR3 residues: CASSSLGTGHEQYF. The CDR3 nucleotides read TGTGCCAGCAGCTCCCTCGGGACAGGGCATGAGCAGTACTTC.

This clonotype was seen a handful of times. The J gene is TRBJ2-7, the V gene TRBV5-1, with D possibly TRBD2 on 6 matching bases. Germline assignment: CDR1 SGHRS and CDR2 YFSETQ. The V gene lost 0 bases and the J gene lost 0 bases, with 10 bases spanning the gap. This CDR3 has 15 amino acids. CDR3 nucleotide sequence: TGCGCCAGCAGCTTGGCCCCGGAGGGCTCCTACGAGCAGTACTTC. This codes for CASSLAPEGSYEQYF. Full variable domain (rest looked up from reference TRBV5-1 and TRBJ2-7): KAGVTQTPRYLIKTRGQQVTLSCSPISGHRSVSWYQQTPGQGLQFLFEYFSETQRNKGNFPGRFSGRQFSNSRSEMNVSTLELGDSALYLCASSLAPEGSYEQYFGPGTRLTVT.

The chain links TRBV3-1 to TRBJ1-2; possible D gene TRBD1, 5 bases. With 3 bases removed from V and 5 bases from J, the gap between germline ends came to 13 bases. Germline assignment: CDR1 LGHDT and CDR2 YNNKEL (reference sequence). The CDR3 sequence is 14 residues long. The CDR3 region is CASSHQRGTYGYTF. CDR3 DNA sequence: TGTGCCAGCAGCCACCAACGGGGGACGTATGGCTACACCTTC.